This TCR beta chain was found in a study of T cell responses to AZD1222 COVID-19 vaccine. Study-wide background: The analysis combined second doses at about 4 or about 12 weeks. Study conclusions and caveats: CD4 TCRs associated with vaccination spanned spike, dominating at 160-218 and 743-854. The repertoires were collected only after the peak T cell response. A reported finding is that nearly half of spike-specific TCRs target unmutated variant regions.

About this clone: The antigen is not known.

Deletions cut 0 bases from V and 11 bases from J, with 14 bases between. The CDR3 sequence is 13 residues long. The germline CDR1 and CDR2 sequences are SGHNT and YYREEE (reference sequence). TCRdb keeps only in-frame clones here, not all; method: immunoSEQ multiplex PCR. The table shows about 93,000 clones, with about 86% occurring only once. The starting material was peripheral blood, obtained on day 0 of AZD1222 vaccination. The sequence was obtained from an adult in good health. The V gene is TRBV5-4, the J gene TRBJ1-1, with unresolved D. CDR3 residues: CASSLDGEPRAFF. In DNA form, the CDR3 reads TGTGCCAGCAGCTTGGATGGCGAGCCTCGGGCTTTCTTT.